A selection of T cell receptor beta chains follows, all from one sample in a study of T cells in Graves' hyperthyroidism and ophthalmopathy. TCRdb used MiXCR to reprocess the multiplex PCR reads, holding one entry per CDR3 protein. The sample lists more than 300,000 distinct CDR3 sequences; approximately 17% were seen once. Material: blood. The source of these receptors is a man aged 18 to 35 with Graves' ophthalmopathy. CDR3s include the opening cysteine and the closing phenylalanine or tryptophan. The order of the fields is V gene, clone size, D gene, J gene, CDR3 DNA, CDR3 protein. A D gene is named only where the DNA matches it firmly. Clone size appears in some rows only: once, few, many, or a class for an expanded clone.

>TRBV7-3|-|-|TRBJ2-1
TGTGCCAGCAGCTTCGGGACTTCGTTTGAGCAGTTCTTC
CASSFGTSFEQFF
>TRBV20-1|once|-|TRBJ2-1
TGCAGTGCCCGAGCCAACCCTTCTTCCCACTCCTACAATGAGCAGTTCTTC
CSARANPSSHSYNEQFF
>TRBV11-2|-|-|TRBJ1-6
TGTGCCAGCAGCTTAGATCTATCTTCACCCCTCCACTTT
CASSLDLSSPLHF
>TRBV6-1|-|-|TRBJ1-1
TGTGCCAGCACCCGACAGTCCCAAATGAACACTGAAGCTTTCTTT
CASTRQSQMNTEAFF
>TRBV2|many|TRBD1|TRBJ2-1
TGTGCCAGCTCACGGGACAGGGAGGATGATGAGCAGTTCTTC
CASSRDREDDEQFF
>TRBV27|-|TRBD1|TRBJ1-2
TGTGCCAGCAGTCCGTCAACAGGGGGCTTGCTTGGCTACACCTTC
CASSPSTGGLLGYTF
>TRBV18|many|-|TRBJ2-2
TGTGCCAGCTCACCACAGGACACCGGGGAGCTGTTTTTT
CASSPQDTGELFF
>TRBV5-6|-|-|TRBJ1-3
TGTGCCAGCAGCTTAGCACAGGCTGCTGGAAACACCATATATTTT
CASSLAQAAGNTIYF
>TRBV12-3/TRBV12-4|many|-|TRBJ2-2
TGTGCCAGCAAGCCAGGGAGTGGCCCCGGGGAGCTGTTTTTT
CASKPGSGPGELFF
>TRBV7-7|many|-|TRBJ2-5
TGTGCCAGCAGCTTCGGGGGCGGGGAGACCCAGTACTTC
CASSFGGGETQYF
>TRBV5-4|-|TRBD2|TRBJ2-2
TGTGCCAGCAGACATGGGACTAGCGGGACTAACGGGGAGCTGTTTTTT
CASRHGTSGTNGELFF
>TRBV13|-|TRBD1|TRBJ2-3
TGTGCCAGCAGCCGGACAGGGGGGAAGTATTTT
CASSRTGGKYF
>TRBV2|many|-|TRBJ1-6
TGTGCCAGCAGTGAGCAGGTTTCACCCCTCCACTTT
CASSEQVSPLHF
>TRBV6-1|few|TRBD1|TRBJ1-2
TGTGCCAGCAGGACAGGGGGCCTCTTTGGCTACACCTTC
CASRTGGLFGYTF
>TRBV24-1|many|-|TRBJ1-2
TGTGCCACCAGTGATGGTGGACATTACGGCTACACCTTC
CATSDGGHYGYTF
>TRBV5-1|few|-|TRBJ2-7
TGCGCCAGCAGCTTGGACAGGGTTCCCTACGAGCAGTACTTC
CASSLDRVPYEQYF
>TRBV24-1|many|-|TRBJ2-1
TGTGCCACCAGTAGAGGGGGAGCCTACAATGAGCAGTTCTTC
CATSRGGAYNEQFF
>TRBV6-1|many|TRBD2|TRBJ2-1
TGTGCCAGCAGCGCGGGACTAGCGGGGGGAAACAATGAGCAGTTCTTC
CASSAGLAGGNNEQFF
>TRBV7-2|many|TRBD1|TRBJ1-4
TGTGCCAGCAGGACAGGGGGCGGTGAAAAACTGTTTTTT
CASRTGGGEKLFF
>TRBV20-1|many|TRBD1|TRBJ2-1
TGCAGTGCTACCCCCCGGACAGGGGCGAGCTCCTACAATGAGCAGTTCTTC
CSATPRTGASSYNEQFF
>TRBV20-1|many|-|TRBJ1-1
TGCAGTGCTAGAGGCCGGGGGGAGGCTTTCTTT
CSARGRGEAFF
>TRBV7-9|-|TRBD1|TRBJ1-2
TGTGCCAGCAGCTCCCTGGGACAGGGGAACTATGGCTACACCTTC
CASSSLGQGNYGYTF
>TRBV9|-|-|TRBJ2-1
TGTGCCAGCAGCGTAGTGGACAGTAATGAGCAGTTCTTC
CASSVVDSNEQFF
>TRBV6-2/TRBV6-3|-|-|TRBJ1-1
TGTGCCAGCAGTTACCTACATTCGAACACTGAAGCTTTCTTT
CASSYLHSNTEAFF